This T cell receptor beta chain was observed in a study of cytomegalovirus exposure and HLA in healthy donors. 13 Jbeta primers and 60 Vbeta primers were used for the PCR. The method was immunoSEQ multiplex PCR; TCRdb's version includes in-frame clones alone and lacks a portion of them. The sample carries about 180,000 clones, roughly 78% recorded once. V was pared by 6 bases and J by 7 bases, with 16 bases between. The CDR3 sequence is 14 residues long. The germline V gene encodes CDR1 SGHVS and CDR2 FQNEAQ. The study, taken as a whole, reports: With high specificity and sensitivity, the classifier reportedly diagnosed cytomegalovirus status.

On this clone: The antigen remains undetermined.

The sequencing sample was made of PBMCs. This chain connects TRBV7-8 to TRBJ1-5, with D tentatively TRBD1 (5 bases). This receptor was obtained from a woman aged 30 to 39 in good health and CMV-seronegative. The CDR3 loop is CASRTELGSQPQHF. The CDR3 DNA reads TGTGCCAGCAGGACAGAATTGGGAAGCCAGCCCCAGCATTTT.